One sample yielded the 2 T cell receptor beta chains listed below, sequenced in a study of cytomegalovirus exposure and HLA in healthy donors. The method was immunoSEQ multiplex PCR; TCRdb's version includes in-frame clones alone and lacks a portion of them. The sample carries under 95,000 clones, less than 95% recorded once. Sequenced input: PBMCs. These receptors were taken from a woman aged 18-35 years in good health and CMV-seropositive.

The chain is built from TRBV18 and TRBJ2-6, with D possibly TRBD2 on 5 matching bases. The CDR3 has 16 residues. Trimming removed 3 bases at V and 4 bases at J, with 13 bases between. Germline V gene sequence: CDR1 KGHSH, CDR2 LQKENI. CDR3 protein: CASSPLAMPGANVLTF. In nucleotides, the CDR3 is TGTGCCAGCTCACCCCTAGCAATGCCGGGGGCCAACGTCCTGACTTTC.

The sample holds a few counts of this clone. This chain joins TRBV7-9 and TRBJ1-6, with 7 bases lining up with TRBD1. The CDR3 runs 13 residues. CDR1 is SEHNR, CDR2 FQNEAQ, per germline (reference sequence). Losses at the gene ends were 1 base for V and 14 bases for J; bases not matched to a gene: 5. CDR3 nucleotide sequence: TGTGCCAGCAGCTTAGGAACAGGGGTCACCCTCCACTTT. Its protein product is CASSLGTGVTLHF.